These 23 T cell receptor beta chains were all obtained from the same sample, sequenced in a study of T cell responses to AZD1222 COVID-19 vaccine. Some clones are missing from TCRdb's copy, which holds only in-frame ones; the method was immunoSEQ multiplex PCR. The data contain around 140,000 clones, roughly nine tenths of them singletons. The sample in question was peripheral blood, obtained on day 0 of AZD1222 vaccination. Every receptor here comes from an adult in good health.

J is TRBJ2-7 and V is TRBV2, with TRBD1 matching 9 bases. J gave up 3 bases and V 4 bases, and 4 bases lay outside the gene matches. The CDR3 has 14 residues. From germline, CDR1 is SNHLY and CDR2 FYNNEI. The CDR3 here is CASSGRDRVYEQYF. The CDR3 nucleotides read TGTGCCAGCAGTGGCCGGGACAGGGTCTACGAGCAGTACTTC.

CDR3 protein: CASITRNTEAFF. The CDR3 nucleotides read TGTGCCAGCATCACTCGGAACACTGAAGCTTTCTTT. The V and J genes are TRBV2 and TRBJ1-1, with no clear D. V was cut by 7 bases and J by 1 base, with 7 bases left in between. Germline V CDR1 and CDR2: SNHLY, FYNNEI. This CDR3 region has 12 residues.

V gene TRBV10-2 combines with J gene TRBJ1-5; no clear D gene. CDR3 size: 14 residues. V lost 2 bases and J 0 bases, leaving 5 bases between the germline ends. The V gene's germline CDR1 is WSHSY and CDR2 SAAADI. In nucleotides, the CDR3 is TGCGCCAGCAGTGAGACGACTAGCAATCAGCCCCAGCATTTT. Its translation: CASSETTSNQPQHF.

The chain uses TRBV6-2 or TRBV6-3 and TRBJ1-6; D possibly corresponds to TRBD1 (6 bases). Germline V CDR1 and CDR2: MNHEY, SVGEGT. The V and J ends lost 2 bases and 6 bases respectively, with 11 bases between them. The CDR3 runs to 15 residues. This chain's CDR3 is CASSYRQAFNSPLHF. CDR3 nucleotide sequence: TGTGCCAGCAGTTACCGACAGGCCTTTAATTCACCCCTCCACTTT.

The chain has TRBV11-2 and TRBJ2-7; possibly TRBD1 for D (6 bases). CDR3 length equals 13 residues. The germline V gene encodes CDR1 SGHAT and CDR2 FQNNGV. Trimming removed 6 bases at V and 2 bases at J, with 11 bases between. The CDR3 loop reads CASSSDRPYEQYF. CDR3 bases: TGTGCCAGCAGTTCCGACAGGCCCTACGAGCAGTACTTC.

The chain employs TRBV5-1 and TRBJ2-3; D remains ambiguous. With 4 bases removed from V and 2 bases from J, the gap between germline ends came to 8 bases. CDR1 SGHRS and CDR2 YFSETQ come from the germline V gene. This CDR3 has 13 residues. The CDR3 nucleotides are TGCGCCAGCAGCCCCCTACCCACAGATACGCAGTATTTT. This codes for CASSPLPTDTQYF.

A remark on this clone: This same CDR3 is encoded by further DNA sequences in the sample. The J gene is TRBJ2-3, the V gene TRBV7-9; D uncertain. This CDR3 region has 11 residues. The germline CDR1 and CDR2 sequences are SEHNR and FQNEAQ (reference sequence). V was trimmed by 5 bases and J by 3 bases, leaving 3 bases between them. CDR3 in DNA: TGTGCCAGCAGCCCTACAGATACGCAGTATTTT. This encodes CASSPTDTQYF.

The rearrangement joins TRBV11-3 to TRBJ1-1; possibly TRBD1 for D (5 bases). Germline V gene lookup returns CDR1 SGHNT and CDR2 YENEEA. The CDR3 is made up of 16 amino acids. V lost 5 bases, J lost 1 base, and 17 bases lay in between. The CDR3 coding sequence is TGTGCCAGCAGCCCGGGACCCGCAGGCGCGAACACTGAAGCTTTCTTT. It yields the protein CASSPGPAGANTEAFF. Full variable domain (outside the CDR3, taken from reference TRBV11-3 and TRBJ1-1): EAGVVQSPRYKIIEKKQPVAFWCNPISGHNTLYWYLQNLGQGPELLIRYENEEAVDDSQLPKDRFSAERLKGVDSTLKIQPAELGDSAVYLCASSPGPAGANTEAFFGQGTRLTVV.

The chain couples TRBV29-1 to TRBJ1-1; possibly TRBD1 for D (6 bases). The CDR3 is 12 amino acids. The V gene's germline CDR1 is SQVTM and CDR2 ANQGSEA. V was pared by 7 bases and J by 4 bases, with 13 bases between. The CDR3 DNA reads TGCAGCGCGCTCAGGGGAGGCACTGAAGCTTTCTTT. Its protein is CSALRGGTEAFF.

This clone was picked up one time. V usage is TRBV5-6 and J usage is TRBJ2-5; D possibly matches TRBD1 or TRBD2 (5 bases each). The CDR3 is made up of 16 amino acids. Per germline, CDR1 SGHDT and CDR2 YYEEEE. V lost 4 bases, J lost 5 bases, and 21 bases lay in between. As DNA, the CDR3 is TGTGCCAGCAGCACGATCCGGGCTTCGGGGCAGGAGACCCAGTACTTC. Protein: CASSTIRASGQETQYF.

This rearrangement joins TRBV2 to TRBJ1-1; 11 positions match TRBD1. Germline V CDR1 and CDR2: SNHLY, FYNNEI. V gave up 3 bases and J gave up 5 bases; unmatched junction bases: 8. The CDR3 has 16 amino acids. This CDR3 is CASSEWTGGVGTEAFF. The CDR3 nucleotides read TGTGCCAGCAGTGAGTGGACAGGGGGCGTTGGGACTGAAGCTTTCTTT.

The genes are TRBV2 and TRBJ2-7, with D perhaps being TRBD1 or TRBD2 (5 bases each). With 7 bases removed from V and 3 bases from J, the gap between germline ends came to 16 bases. There are 14 residues in the CDR3. CDR1 is SNHLY, CDR2 FYNNEI, per germline. CDR3 loop: CASTPGRGVYEQYF. In DNA form, the CDR3 reads TGTGCCAGCACCCCGGGACGGGGAGTCTACGAGCAGTACTTC.

This clone came up once. V and J are TRBV18 and TRBJ1-6; maybe TRBD1 (5 bases). Germline-derived CDR1 and CDR2 are KGHSH and LQKENI. The CDR3 spans 14 residues. V gave up 5 bases and J gave up 10 bases, with 15 bases separating them. CDR3 region: CASSDDSVLSPLHF. The CDR3 DNA is TGTGCCAGCTCAGATGACAGCGTTTTGTCACCCCTCCACTTT.

The genes are TRBV7-3 and TRBJ2-2; D not resolved. Germline values: CDR1 SGHTA, CDR2 FQGTGA. The CDR3 has 13 residues. Trimming cost V 5 bases and J 3 bases, with 7 bases left between them. CDR3 residues: CASSRYYTGELFF. In nucleotides, the CDR3 is TGTGCCAGCAGCCGTTATTACACCGGGGAGCTGTTTTTT.

The rearrangement uses TRBV7-9 and TRBJ2-4; a possible D gene is TRBD1 (5 bases). Germline CDR1 and CDR2: SEHNR and FQNEAQ (reference sequence). V shed 7 bases and J shed 3 bases, with 13 bases lying between them. The CDR3 contains 14 residues. This CDR3 is CASIPSTDKNIQYF. In DNA form, the CDR3 reads TGTGCCAGCATACCCTCGACAGACAAAAACATTCAGTACTTC.

V gene TRBV27 combines with J gene TRBJ2-7; D gene unclear. Between the trimmed V and J ends, which lost 3 bases and 4 bases, there was a span of 10 bases. This CDR3 is 13 amino acids long. Germline V gene lookup returns CDR1 MNHEY and CDR2 SMNVEV (reference sequence). The CDR3 DNA is TGTGCCAGCAGTTTCCACGACCGGTACGAGCAGTACTTC. As protein: CASSFHDRYEQYF.

This chain uses TRBV7-9 with TRBJ1-1, with unresolved D. The CDR3 is 12 residues long. Germline lookup yields CDR1 SEHNR and CDR2 FQNEAQ (reference sequence). V shed 3 bases and J shed 7 bases, with 9 bases lying between them. CDR3: CASSFPVSEAFF. CDR3 nucleotide sequence: TGTGCCAGCAGCTTCCCAGTTAGTGAAGCTTTCTTT.

This rearrangement joins TRBV27 to TRBJ1-2, with 10 nucleotides matching TRBD1. CDR1 and CDR2 from the germline V gene are MNHEY and SMNVEV (reference sequence). This CDR3 comprises 16 residues. J was trimmed by 6 bases and V by 2 bases; bases with no gene match: 9. The CDR3 bases are TGTGCCAGCAGTTTAAAGACAGGGGGCTATGAAAATGGCTACACCTTC. Encoded protein: CASSLKTGGYENGYTF.

This chain joins TRBV3-1 (or the pseudogene TRBV3-2) and TRBJ1-3; D call uncertain. From germline, CDR1 is LGHDT and CDR2 YNNKEL (reference sequence). With 8 bases removed from V and 5 bases from J, the gap between germline ends came to 16 bases. The CDR3 loop spans 14 amino acids. In DNA form, the CDR3 reads TGTGCCAGCCTTCTTATTGTGGTCCGAAACACCATATATTTT. Translated, it gives CASLLIVVRNTIYF.

V is TRBV12-3 or TRBV12-4 and J is TRBJ1-2; the D gene is possibly TRBD1 (5 bases). The V and J ends lost 8 bases and 4 bases respectively, with 11 bases between them. There are 12 residues in the CDR3. CDR3 sequence reads: CASGAGSYGYTF. The CDR3 DNA reads as TGTGCCAGCGGGGCGGGAAGCTATGGCTACACCTTC.

The V call is TRBV20-1, the J call TRBJ2-7; 7 bases match TRBD1. Per the germline V gene, CDR1 is DFQATT and CDR2 is SNEGSKA (reference sequence). Losses at the gene ends were 5 bases for V and 3 bases for J; bases not matched to a gene: 1. The CDR3 is 11 amino acids. This CDR3 reads CSAWTGYEQYF. Written as DNA, the CDR3 is TGCAGTGCTTGGACAGGCTACGAGCAGTACTTC.

This clone has a single count. This rearrangement joins TRBV6-4 to TRBJ1-2, with a tentative D call TRBD1 (5 bases). V lost 2 bases and J lost 8, with 9 bases in between. This CDR3 region has 12 residues. Germline lookup yields CDR1 MRHNA and CDR2 SNTAGT. The CDR3 DNA reads TGTGCCAGCAGTGACCAGGGAAGAGGCTACACCTTC. The encoded protein is CASSDQGRGYTF.

The V gene is TRBV27, the J gene TRBJ1-1, with 11 bases aligning to TRBD1. The CDR3 is 16 residues long. Per the germline V gene, CDR1 is MNHEY and CDR2 is SMNVEV (reference sequence). V shed 10 bases, J shed 3 bases, and the junction held 13 bases outside the gene matches. CDR3 DNA sequence: TGTGCCACCCAGAGGACAGGGGGCGCCTATGACACTGAAGCTTTCTTT. Protein sequence: CATQRTGGAYDTEAFF.